These T cell receptor beta chains were read from a single sample in a study of response to subunit inactivated influenza vaccine. TCRdb reprocessed the RT-PCR reads with MiXCR, giving one entry per CDR3 protein. The sample contains under 950,000 distinct CDR3 sequences, approximately 21% of which appear only once. This material consisted of PBMCs from blood, taken approximately 5 days after vaccination. These receptors all come from a man in his fifties who received an inactivated influenza vaccine. The CDR3 runs from the conserved cysteine through the conserved F or W. Fields, in order: D gene, clone size, V gene, J gene, CDR3 protein, CDR3 DNA. D genes are given only for firm matches. Only some rows state a clone size, as once, few, many or a class for expanded clones.

>.|few|TRBV5-1|TRBJ2-7
CASSVRTSYEQYF
TGCGCCAGCAGCGTGAGGACTTCCTACGAGCAGTACTTC
>.|.|TRBV15|TRBJ2-6
CATSRDWGVSGLTF
TGTGCCACCAGCAGAGATTGGGGGGTAAGCGGGCTGACTTTC
>.|.|TRBV28|TRBJ2-5
CASSPMKWGVQETQYF
TGTGCCAGCAGTCCCATGAAGTGGGGAGTCCAAGAGACCCAGTACTTC
>TRBD2|.|TRBV9|TRBJ2-1
CASSVGPRTLAGSSYNEQFF
TGTGCCAGCAGCGTAGGACCTAGGACACTAGCGGGTAGCTCCTACAATGAGCAGTTCTTC
>TRBD1|.|TRBV6-5|TRBJ1-4
CASSNGQGKREKLFF
TGTGCCAGCAGTAACGGACAGGGGAAACGGGAAAAACTGTTTTTT
>TRBD2|.|TRBV7-2|TRBJ2-1
CASSLVPASGSGQFF
TGTGCCAGCAGCTTAGTTCCGGCTAGCGGGAGTGGGCAGTTCTTC
>TRBD2|many|TRBV29-1|TRBJ2-3
CSVAKLAGFTDTQYF
TGCAGCGTGGCAAAACTAGCGGGATTTACGGATACGCAGTATTTT
>TRBD2|.|TRBV3-1|TRBJ2-1
CACSSHLPTSGGPYNEQFF
TGTGCCTGCAGTTCGCACCTCCCGACTAGCGGGGGACCCTACAATGAGCAGTTCTTC
>.|many|TRBV12-3/TRBV12-4|TRBJ1-2
CASSPVGAYGYTF
TGTGCCAGCAGCCCCGTAGGGGCCTATGGCTACACCTTC
>.|.|TRBV20-1|TRBJ1-5
CSALHPTGPNQPQHF
TGCAGTGCTCTCCACCCCACGGGGCCCAATCAGCCCCAGCATTTT
>.|few|TRBV29-1|TRBJ2-1
CSGLGSSYNEQFF
TGCAGCGGGCTAGGTAGCTCCTACAATGAGCAGTTCTTC
>.|few|TRBV5-1|TRBJ2-1
CASSGGVFSYNEQFF
TGCGCCAGCAGCGGAGGTGTCTTCTCCTACAATGAGCAGTTCTTC
>.|few|TRBV12-3/TRBV12-4|TRBJ2-7
CASSPRDSPTYEQYF
TGTGCCAGCAGTCCCAGGGACTCTCCCACCTACGAGCAGTACTTC
>TRBD1|few|TRBV5-6|TRBJ2-7
CASSGQGSAYEQYF
TGTGCCAGCAGCGGACAGGGTAGTGCGTACGAGCAGTACTTC
>TRBD1|.|TRBV7-2|TRBJ2-5
CASSPSPGQGFETQYF
TGTGCCAGCAGCCCCTCGCCGGGACAGGGTTTCGAGACCCAGTACTTC
>TRBD2|.|TRBV27|TRBJ2-7
CASRPGLAGGLPYEQYF
TGTGCCAGCAGACCGGGACTAGCGGGGGGTCTCCCCTACGAGCAGTACTTC
>.|few|TRBV6-5|TRBJ2-7
CASSYGGASYEQYF
TGTGCCAGCAGTTATGGGGGAGCCTCCTACGAGCAGTACTTC
>.|.|TRBV20-1|TRBJ2-7
CSARSAQNYEQYF
TGCAGTGCTAGGTCGGCTCAGAATTACGAGCAGTACTTC
>.|.|TRBV28|TRBJ2-7
CASSLWSRGPEQYF
TGTGCCAGCAGTTTATGGTCGAGAGGGCCCGAGCAGTACTTC